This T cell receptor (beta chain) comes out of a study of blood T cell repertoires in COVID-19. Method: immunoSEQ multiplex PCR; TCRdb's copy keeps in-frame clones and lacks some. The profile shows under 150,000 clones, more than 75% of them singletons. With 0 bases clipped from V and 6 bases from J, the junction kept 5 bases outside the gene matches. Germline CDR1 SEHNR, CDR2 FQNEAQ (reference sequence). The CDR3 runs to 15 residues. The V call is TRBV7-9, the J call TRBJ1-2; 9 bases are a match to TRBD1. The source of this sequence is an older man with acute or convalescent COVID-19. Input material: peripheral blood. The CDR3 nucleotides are TGTGCCAGCAGCTTAGCAAGGACAGGGGCCGATGGCTACACCTTC. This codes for CASSLARTGADGYTF.